One sample yielded the 9 T cell receptor beta chains listed below, sequenced in a study of blood T cell repertoires in COVID-19 (dated by TCRdb to about 2020). The method behind the library was the immunoSEQ multiplex PCR assay. TCRdb mirrors the immuneACCESS table, restricted to in-frame sequences. Some clones are absent from its copies; in checked studies, under half trace to an unresolved V gene, and the reason for the others is unknown. This sample holds 75,000 to 100,000 clones; 87% were observed only once. Jointly, the top ten make up about 4.2% of the sample. Sequencing used peripheral blood. The source of these receptors is a man in his 70s with acute or convalescent COVID-19.

J is TRBJ1-4 and V is TRBV6-9; D is possibly TRBD1 (5 bases). This CDR3 has 15 amino acids. Between the trimmed V and J ends, which lost 7 bases and 6 bases, there was a span of 18 bases. The germline gives CDR1 MNHGY, CDR2 SVAAGI. The CDR3 region has the DNA TGTGCCAGCACCGAACGACAGACTCAGGATGAAAAACTGTTTTTT. Residues: CASTERQTQDEKLFF.

The J gene is TRBJ1-2, the V gene TRBV6-6; TRBD1 might be the D (5 bases). The CDR3 extends over 13 amino acids. Trimming took off 3 bases at V and 4 bases at J, with 9 bases between the two ends. CDR1 MNHNY and CDR2 SVGAGI come from the germline V gene (reference sequence). CDR3 coding DNA: TGTGCCAGCAGTTATCAGGGTGGCTATGGCTACACCTTC. It specifies CASSYQGGYGYTF.

The chain couples TRBV6-5 to TRBJ2-7; a weak D match, TRBD1 (5 bases). The CDR3 is 13 residues long. CDR1 and CDR2 (germline): MNHEY, SVGAGI. V shed 8 bases and J shed 2 bases, with 13 bases lying between them. In DNA form, the CDR3 reads TGTGCCAGCCTGGGGCAGTACCCCTACGAGCAGTACGTC. Amino acids: CASLGQYPYEQYV.

V usage is TRBV7-8 and J usage is TRBJ1-3; D ambiguous. This CDR3 is built from 15 residues. V was pared by 4 bases and J by 0 bases, with 10 bases between. Germline V gene data show CDR1 as SGHVS and CDR2 as FQNEAQ. CDR3 DNA: TGTGCCAGCAGCTCACATCCATTCTCTGGAAACACCATATATTTT. It codes for CASSSHPFSGNTIYF.

The count of this clone is one. The genes are TRBV7-2 and TRBJ2-5; a weak D match, TRBD2 (6 bases). Per the germline V gene, CDR1 is SGHTA and CDR2 is FQGNSA. The V end lost 5 bases, the J end lost 3 bases, and 10 bases lay between the germline ends. The CDR3 extends over 13 amino acids. DNA of the CDR3: TGTGCCAGCAGCCCCTGGGGGGAAGAGACCCAGTACTTC. Translated: CASSPWGEETQYF. The whole variable domain, remainder taken from reference TRBV7-2 and TRBJ2-5, is GAGVSQSPSNKVTEKGKDVELRCDPISGHTALYWYRQSLGQGLEFLIYFQGNSAPDKSGLPSDRFSAERTGGSVSTLTIQRTQQEDSAVYLCASSPWGEETQYFGPGTRLLVL.

This chain uses TRBV5-1 with TRBJ2-5; 12 nucleotides agree with TRBD2. This CDR3 contains 15 residues. The trim removed 0 bases at V and 5 bases at J, leaving 2 bases unmatched. The germline V gene has CDR1 SGHRS and CDR2 YFSETQ. The CDR3 loop is CASSLGGTSGETQYF. The CDR3 DNA is TGCGCCAGCAGCTTGGGAGGGACTAGCGGGGAGACCCAGTACTTC.

The chain carries TRBV6-5 and TRBJ1-1, with TRBD1 matching over 8 bases. This CDR3 has 14 residues. J was trimmed by 4 bases and V by 4 bases; bases with no gene match: 5. Germline V lookup: CDR1 MNHEY, CDR2 SVGAGI. The CDR3 nucleotides are TGTGCCAGCAGTTCCAGGGGGCGGGGCACTGAAGCTTTCTTT. It yields the protein CASSSRGRGTEAFF.

In nucleotides, the CDR3 is TGTGCCAGCAGCGCGGACAGTTATAATTCACCCCTCCACTTT. This encodes CASSADSYNSPLHF. The chain has TRBV9 and TRBJ1-6; D is possibly TRBD1 (6 bases). Deletions cut 3 bases from V and 4 bases from J, with 8 bases between. CDR1 is SGDLS and CDR2 is YYNGEE in the germline V gene. The CDR3 sequence is 14 residues long.

J is TRBJ1-6 and V is TRBV7-9; TRBD1 matches 8 bases. The germline V gene encodes CDR1 SEHNR and CDR2 FQNEAQ (reference sequence). The V gene end was trimmed by 3 bases and the J gene end by 9 bases; junction bases not matched to a gene: 7. The CDR3 length is 15 residues. CDR3 in amino acids: CASSLSETGASPLHF. CDR3 in DNA: TGTGCCAGCAGCTTGTCAGAGACAGGGGCTTCACCCCTCCACTTT.